The next 9 T cell receptor beta chains were all read from a single sample in a study of CD8+ T cells in alopecia areata. RNA was extracted and reverse transcribed into cDNA as the sequencing template. Profiling relied on immunoSEQ multiplex PCR, and the TCRdb table lists in-frame clones only, not all of them. The data contain under 150,000 clones, roughly 58% of them singletons. The source material was CD8+ T cells sorted from blood. These receptors were taken from a human donor in good health.

The chain carries TRBV4-2 and TRBJ2-2; D is perhaps TRBD2 (5 bases). From germline, CDR1 is LGHNA and CDR2 YNFKEQ. V lost 0 bases to trimming and J lost 1 base, with 9 bases between them. CDR3 length: 16 residues. This CDR3 is CASSQEGVGNTGELFF. In nucleotides, the CDR3 is TGTGCCAGCAGCCAAGAGGGAGTGGGGAACACCGGGGAGCTGTTTTTT.

The table lists this clone with a few counts. The rearrangement uses TRBV11-2 and TRBJ2-5, with TRBD2 identical over 10 bases. Germline V gene lookup returns CDR1 SGHAT and CDR2 FQNNGV. V shed 1 base, J shed 5 bases, and the junction held 7 bases outside the gene matches. The CDR3 loop spans 16 amino acids. The CDR3 sequence is CASSLGDRAGGETQYF. The CDR3 DNA follows: TGTGCCAGCAGCTTAGGGGACAGAGCGGGAGGGGAGACCCAGTACTTC.

The chain combines TRBV6-5 with TRBJ1-5, with D possibly TRBD1 on 6 matching bases. CDR3 length equals 14 residues. The germline gives CDR1 MNHEY, CDR2 SVGAGI. Trimming removed 6 bases at V and 3 bases at J, with 12 bases between. The DNA of the CDR3 is TGTGCCAGCAGCTCGGACAGCGACAATCAGCCCCAGCATTTT. It encodes CASSSDSDNQPQHF.

This clone occurred a few times. The chain is built from TRBV6-5 and TRBJ2-3, with 8 bases identical to TRBD2. Per germline, CDR1 MNHEY and CDR2 SVGAGI. Trimming cost V 6 bases and J 4 bases; bases outside gene matches: 9. The CDR3 runs 15 residues. CDR3 residues: CASSPRLAFADTQYF. In DNA, the CDR3 is TGTGCCAGCAGCCCTAGACTAGCGTTCGCAGATACGCAGTATTTT.

This sequence joins TRBV25-1 and TRBJ2-2, with D unresolved. Trimming left V 2 bases short and J 4 bases short, with 11 bases between. This CDR3 is 15 amino acids long. Germline CDR1 reads MGHDK; CDR2 reads SYGVNS. The CDR3 sequence: CASSEGLSPTGELFF. CDR3 coding DNA: TGTGCCAGCAGTGAAGGTCTGTCGCCCACCGGGGAGCTGTTTTTT.

The V gene is TRBV5-6, the J gene TRBJ2-7, with no clear D. Trimming left V 1 base short and J 5 bases short, with 4 bases between. Germline CDR1 SGHDT, CDR2 YYEEEE. The CDR3 is 11 amino acids. CDR3 sequence reads: CASSLSHEQYF. The CDR3 DNA is TGTGCCAGCAGCTTGTCCCACGAGCAGTACTTC.

V usage is TRBV27 and J usage is TRBJ2-7; D is tentatively TRBD1 or TRBD2 (5 bases each). Germline V gene sequence: CDR1 MNHEY, CDR2 SMNVEV (reference sequence). V shed 2 bases and J shed 5 bases, with 7 bases lying between them. This CDR3 has 12 residues. The CDR3 coding sequence is TGTGCCAGCAGTTTACGAGGGGACGAGCAGTACTTC. It encodes CASSLRGDEQYF.

A few counts support this clone. This chain connects TRBV27 to TRBJ2-7, with TRBD1 as a possible D gene (6 bases). This CDR3 has 15 amino acids. V was trimmed by 2 bases and J by 6 bases, leaving 17 bases between them. Germline assignment: CDR1 MNHEY and CDR2 SMNVEV (reference sequence). The CDR3 coding sequence is TGTGCCAGCAGTTTAATCCCACACAGGGCTGGCGAGCAGTACTTC. Translation gives CASSLIPHRAGEQYF.

In its sample, this clone was seen a few times. The V call is TRBV29-1, the J call TRBJ2-1; 13 nucleotides match TRBD2. Germline loops: CDR1 SQVTM, CDR2 ANQGSEA. CDR3 length equals 13 residues. With 6 bases clipped from V and 9 bases from J, the junction kept 5 bases outside the gene matches. CDR3 nucleotide sequence: TGCAGCGTCGGACTAGCGGGAGTGGGTGAGCAGTTCTTC. It is translated as CSVGLAGVGEQFF.